Listed here are 23 T cell receptor beta chains from one sample, sequenced in a study of blood T cells in healthy people across ages. A second PCR, run for about 7 to 11 cycles, used a sample-barcoded 5' primer plus a J-beta primer mix. TCRdb itself ran the 5' RACE reads through MiXCR, one entry per CDR3 protein. The table has 1.5 million to 2 million distinct CDR3 sequences, 25% to 30% seen once. Sequencing was done on a sample of blood. The receptor source for this set is a woman in her twenties or thirties in good health.

The V and J genes are TRBV7-3 and TRBJ1-6; weak D call: TRBD1 (5 bases). Germline V gene data show CDR1 as SGHTA and CDR2 as FQGTGA. V shed 4 bases and J shed 4 bases, with 8 bases lying between them. This CDR3 is built from 14 residues. CDR3 nucleotide sequence: TGTGCCAGCAGCTCAGACAGATATAATTCACCCCTCCACTTT. Its protein product is CASSSDRYNSPLHF.

The chain combines TRBV18 with TRBJ2-1; 8 bases line up with TRBD2. This CDR3 has 15 residues. After removal of 4 bases from V and 5 bases from J, the junction contained 7 bases not matched to a gene. CDR1 KGHSH and CDR2 LQKENI come from the germline V gene. The CDR3 DNA reads as TGTGCCAGCTCACTGTTAGCGGGGATTGACAATGAGCAGTTCTTC. Its protein is CASSLLAGIDNEQFF.

This clonotype was counted ten times or more. V usage is TRBV12-5 and J usage is TRBJ1-1, with D uncertain. Trimming removed 6 bases at V and 1 base at J, with 6 bases between. Germline CDR1 reads LGHNT; CDR2 reads FRNRAP. CDR3 length equals 12 residues. CDR3 coding DNA: TGTGCTAGTGGCCCGGGGAACACTGAAGCTTTCTTT. The encoded protein is CASGPGNTEAFF.

On this clonotype itself: The junction and the germline gene differ at one end; a read error may be behind it. The chain links TRBV12-5 to TRBJ1-5, with unresolved D. In germline, CDR1 is LGHNT, CDR2 FRNRAP. The CDR3 spans 14 residues. The CDR3: CASGLDGRNQPQNF. CDR3 bases: TGTGCTAGTGGTTTGGACGGCCGCAATCAGCCCCAGAATTTT.

This clonotype was detected only a few times. The chain couples TRBV4-1 to TRBJ2-7; the D is unclear. Trimming removed 0 bases from V and 7 bases from J, with 13 bases in between. This CDR3 spans 14 amino acids. Germline CDR1 and CDR2: MGHRA and YSYEKL. CDR3 sequence (DNA): TGCGCCAGCAGCCAAGAATGGGGTCGACGAGAGCAGTACTTC. It specifies CASSQEWGRREQYF.

This clonotype was observed a single time. This may arise from a read error, as a much more abundant clone is one base away. V usage is TRBV20-1 and J usage is TRBJ2-1, with D perhaps TRBD1 (5 bases). The J call may be mistaken, given a closer DNA end match to TRBJ2-7. The CDR3 contains 17 residues. Germline V lookup: CDR1 DFQATT, CDR2 SNEGSKA (reference sequence). The CDR3 spells CSARLFATVTSYNEQYF. The CDR3 nucleotides are TGCAGTGCTAGGCTCTTTGCGACAGTGACCTCCTACAATGAGCAGTACTTC.

About this clonotype itself: A single base separates this from a much larger clone, so it may be a read error. The CDR3 loop reads CASSIVASERSGEQFF. The CDR3 nucleotides read TGTGCCAGCAGCATAGTGGCTAGCGAGCGTTCCGGTGAGCAGTTCTTC. The chain links TRBV7-2 to TRBJ2-1; a weak D match, TRBD2 (6 bases). The CDR3 is 16 residues long. In germline, CDR1 is SGHTA, CDR2 FQGNSA. V shed 5 bases and J shed 9 bases, with 23 bases lying between them.

The rearrangement links TRBV27 to TRBJ2-7; D assignment may be TRBD1 or TRBD2 (5 bases each). The CDR3 has 15 amino acids. CDR1 MNHEY and CDR2 SMNVEV come from the germline V gene (reference sequence). V lost 4 bases to trimming and J lost 0 bases, with 13 bases between them. The CDR3 DNA reads as TGTGCCAGCAGTTCAACGGCAGGGAGCTCCTACGAGCAGTACTTC. Amino acids: CASSSTAGSSYEQYF.

As concerns this clonotype: A single base separates this from a much larger clone, so it may be a read error. The chain joins TRBV20-1 to TRBJ2-5; possibly TRBD2 for D (5 bases). From germline, CDR1 is DFQATT and CDR2 SNEGSKA (reference sequence). The CDR3 covers 13 residues. Trimming removed 6 bases from V and 4 bases from J, with 15 bases in between. This CDR3 reads CSAQAAERETQYF. CDR3 nucleotide sequence: TGCAGTGCCCAAGCGGCGGAACGAGAGACCCAGTACTTC.

The chain uses TRBV3-1 and TRBJ2-7, with D possibly TRBD1 on 7 matching bases. The CDR3 is 15 residues long. V lost 5 bases and J 0 bases, leaving 14 bases between the germline ends. CDR1 is LGHDT, CDR2 YNNKEL, per germline (reference sequence). The CDR3 bases are TGTGCCAGCAGCGATCCAGGGGGGAGCTCCTACGAGCAGTACTTC. Amino acid sequence: CASSDPGGSSYEQYF.

CDR3 region: CASSRQDGEKLFF. Written as DNA, the CDR3 is TGTGCCAGCAGTAGACAGGACGGTGAAAAACTGTTTTTT. The chain employs TRBV6-1 and TRBJ1-4; tentatively, D is TRBD1 (6 bases). The V end lost 5 bases, the J end lost 7 bases, and 11 bases lay between the germline ends. The CDR3 runs 13 residues. Germline CDR1 and CDR2: MNHNS and SASEGT.

As concerns this clonotype: With a much larger clone just one base away, this may be a read error. V usage is TRBV12-5 and J usage is TRBJ1-6; D is undetermined. Germline V gene lookup returns CDR1 LGHNT and CDR2 FRNRAP. This CDR3 is 14 amino acids long. CDR3 in amino acids: CASGLGRNNSPPHF. The CDR3, as DNA: TGTGCTAGTGGTTTGGGACGTAATAATTCACCCCCCCACTTT.

The chain links TRBV15 to TRBJ1-2; D call uncertain. V was trimmed by 1 base and J by 0 bases, leaving 9 bases between them. This CDR3 is 15 amino acids long. Germline V lookup: CDR1 LNHNV, CDR2 YYDKDF (reference sequence). Here the CDR3 reads CATSRVTDANYGYTF. As DNA, the CDR3 is TGTGCCACCAGCAGAGTAACAGATGCTAACTATGGCTACACCTTC.

There are a few counts of this clonotype. The chain employs TRBV12-3 or TRBV12-4 and TRBJ2-2; 9 positions agree with TRBD2. V lost 5 bases and J lost 4; bases outside the gene matches: 11. CDR3 length: 17 amino acids. This CDR3 reads CASSMTSGTRLTGELFF. CDR3 coding DNA: TGTGCCAGCAGTATGACTAGCGGCACCCGTCTCACCGGGGAGCTGTTTTTT.

V is TRBV7-9 and J is TRBJ1-2, with unresolved D. The CDR3 has 15 residues. Germline CDR1 reads SEHNR; CDR2 reads FQNEAQ (reference sequence). Trimming cost V 4 bases and J 12 bases, with 24 bases left between them. Written as DNA, the CDR3 is TGTGCCAGCAGCTCCTTGATCACTGGATTGCTGACTAACACCTTC. Protein: CASSSLITGLLTNTF.

The sample holds a few counts of this clonotype. Written as DNA, the CDR3 is TGTGCCAGCAGCCCATACGGCAGGGCTGGTGAGCAGTACTTC. As protein: CASSPYGRAGEQYF. The chain combines TRBV3-1 with TRBJ2-4; a possible D gene is TRBD1 (5 bases). Trimming took off 4 bases at V and 13 bases at J, with 20 bases between the two ends. Germline CDR1 reads LGHDT; CDR2 reads YNNKEL (reference sequence). The CDR3 is made up of 14 amino acids.

This clonotype was observed many times. The rearrangement links TRBV29-1 to TRBJ2-3, with D unresolved. V lost 5 bases and J lost 3, with 3 bases in between. This CDR3 contains 10 residues. CDR1 is SQVTM and CDR2 is ANQGSEA in the germline V gene. CDR3 residues: CSVKTDTQYF. CDR3 bases: TGCAGCGTTAAAACAGATACGCAGTATTTT.

This clonotype has only a few counts. The V gene is TRBV20-1, the J gene TRBJ2-1, with 12 bases fitting TRBD2. The V segment lost 4 bases and the J segment 6 bases; nucleotides outside the gene matches: 16. Germline V gene data show CDR1 as DFQATT and CDR2 as SNEGSKA (reference sequence). CDR3 size: 18 residues. CDR3 in amino acids: CSAIRHRLAGERVNEQFF. The CDR3 DNA follows: TGCAGTGCTATTCGACACCGACTAGCGGGAGAGAGGGTCAATGAGCAGTTCTTC.

This clonotype was counted only a few times. The rearrangement uses TRBV6-6 and TRBJ2-2; D perhaps matches TRBD1 (6 bases). In germline, CDR1 is MNHNY, CDR2 SVGAGI (reference sequence). This CDR3 has 17 residues. V was pared by 0 bases and J by 0 bases, with 11 bases between. The CDR3 region is CASSYSPGTPNTGELFF. The CDR3 bases are TGTGCCAGCAGTTACTCCCCCGGGACACCGAACACCGGGGAGCTGTTTTTT.

This rearrangement joins TRBV20-1 to TRBJ2-5; D is tentatively TRBD1 or TRBD2 (5 bases each). V lost 2 bases to trimming and J lost 1 base, with 14 bases between them. CDR3 length: 15 amino acids. Germline V CDR1 and CDR2: DFQATT, SNEGSKA (reference sequence). CDR3 sequence (DNA): TGCAGTGCTAGAAAGAGGGGACGGTCCCAAGAGACCCAGTACTTC. Its protein product is CSARKRGRSQETQYF.

The table lists this clonotype with many counts. J is TRBJ2-5 and V is TRBV6-6, with 9 bases matching TRBD2. Unmatched junction bases numbered 14, after V lost 4 bases and J lost 5 bases. Germline V gives CDR1 MNHNY, CDR2 SVGAGI (reference sequence). CDR3 length: 17 amino acids. CDR3 in DNA: TGTGCCAGCAGTTGGATAACTAGCGGGCAGCTGGGGGAGACCCAGTACTTC. Its protein is CASSWITSGQLGETQYF.

The chain has TRBV7-2 and TRBJ2-5; 8 positions agree with TRBD2. V shed 3 bases and J 4 bases; nucleotides not matched to a gene: 7. Germline CDR1 is SGHTA and CDR2 is FQGNSA. The CDR3 spans 15 residues. For the CDR3, the DNA is TGTGCCAGCAGCTTCGGGGGGGCGACGCGAGAGACCCAGTACTTC. Amino acids: CASSFGGATRETQYF. The full variable domain, in which reference TRBV7-2 and TRBJ2-5 provide the parts outside the CDR3, is GAGVSQSPSNKVTEKGKDVELRCDPISGHTALYWYRQSLGQGLEFLIYFQGNSAPDKSGLPSDRFSAERTGGSVSTLTIQRTQQEDSAVYLCASSFGGATRETQYFGPGTRLLVL.

In this sample, this clonotype turned up a few times. This chain connects TRBV5-1 to TRBJ2-3, with D unclear. From germline, CDR1 is SGHRS and CDR2 YFSETQ. The CDR3 is 14 amino acids. Deletions cut 4 bases from V and 0 bases from J, with 9 bases between. The DNA for the CDR3 is TGCGCCAGCAGCACGACGGTTAGCACAGATACGCAGTATTTT. This translates into CASSTTVSTDTQYF.